The 14 T cell receptor beta chains below come from one sample, sequenced in a study of blood T cell repertoires in COVID-19. Sequenced by immunoSEQ multiplex PCR; TCRdb stores in-frame clones only, minus some. The repertoire holds about 150,000 clones, with around 86% as singletons. The sequencing sample was made of peripheral blood. These receptors were taken from a man between 65 and 85 years old with acute or convalescent COVID-19.

As DNA, the CDR3 is TGTGCCAGCAGCTTAGAGGCCAGTTACCACAATGAGCAGTTCTTC. It specifies CASSLEASYHNEQFF. The chain links TRBV11-2 to TRBJ2-1, with unresolved D. In germline, CDR1 is SGHAT, CDR2 FQNNGV. This CDR3 region has 15 residues. The V end was cut by 0 bases, the J end by 5 bases, with 11 bases between. Based on the CDR3 plus reference TRBV11-2 and TRBJ2-1, the full variable domain is EAGVAQSPRYKIIEKRQSVAFWCNPISGHATLYWYQQILGQGPKLLIQFQNNGVVDDSQLPKDRFSAERLKGVDSTLKIQPAKLEDSAVYLCASSLEASYHNEQFFGPGTRLTVL.

The chain joins TRBV6-2 or TRBV6-3 to TRBJ1-2, with 7 bases lining up with TRBD1. The CDR3 covers 13 residues. Germline values: CDR1 MNHEY, CDR2 SVGEGT. Trimming at V came to 4 bases and at J to 4 bases, leaving 3 bases not matched to a gene. The CDR3 reads CASSLGQRYGYTF. CDR3 sequence (DNA): TGTGCCAGCAGTTTGGGACAGCGCTATGGCTACACCTTC.

This chain uses TRBV29-1 with TRBJ1-4; no firm D call. CDR1 SQVTM and CDR2 ANQGSEA come from the germline V gene. The V end was cut by 7 bases, the J end by 0 bases, with 9 bases between. The length of the CDR3 is 13 residues. This CDR3 reads CSASLSTNEKLFF. As DNA, the CDR3 is TGCAGCGCCTCCCTTTCAACTAATGAAAAACTGTTTTTT.

The chain uses TRBV14 and TRBJ2-4, with D possibly TRBD2 on 6 matching bases. V lost 0 bases to trimming and J lost 5 bases, with 11 bases between them. CDR3 length equals 15 residues. From germline, CDR1 is SGHDN and CDR2 FVKESK. The DNA for the CDR3 is TGTGCCAGCAGCCAAGATGGGGGGTCGCAAAACATTCAGTACTTC. Its translation: CASSQDGGSQNIQYF. Using reference TRBV14 and TRBJ2-4 for the parts outside the CDR3, the full variable domain is EAGVTQFPSHSVIEKGQTVTLRCDPISGHDNLYWYRRVMGKEIKFLLHFVKESKQDESGMPNNRFLAERTGGTYSTLKVQPAELEDSGVYFCASSQDGGSQNIQYFGAGTRLSVL.

This rearrangement joins TRBV4-1 to TRBJ2-4; 7 bases map to TRBD1. The CDR3 loop spans 18 amino acids. Trimming removed 0 bases from V and 0 bases from J; junction bases left unmatched: 8. The germline V gene encodes CDR1 MGHRA and CDR2 YSYEKL. CDR3 in DNA: TGCGCCAGCAGCCAAGACTCCGGACAGGTTCTAGCCAAAAACATTCAGTACTTC. This codes for CASSQDSGQVLAKNIQYF.

This chain joins TRBV3-1 (or the pseudogene TRBV3-2) and TRBJ2-3; 9 bases line up with TRBD2. The CDR3 runs to 17 residues. V lost 0 bases, J lost 6 bases, and 10 bases stayed unmatched. Germline CDR1 reads LGHDT; CDR2 reads YNNKEL (reference sequence). The CDR3 region has the DNA TGTGCCAGCAGCCAAGATCGTCGGCGGGAGGGGAGGGATACGCAGTATTTT. This gives the protein CASSQDRRREGRDTQYF.

The V and J genes are TRBV7-9 and TRBJ1-2; 7 bases align to TRBD1. The germline gives CDR1 SEHNR, CDR2 FQNEAQ (reference sequence). Trimming cost V 0 bases and J 8 bases; bases outside gene matches: 9. The CDR3 contains 15 residues. CDR3 bases: TGTGCCAGCAGCTTAGCAAACAGGGGAGGAAGGGGCTACACCTTC. Translating gives CASSLANRGGRGYTF.

The chain couples TRBV7-6 to TRBJ2-1, with D possibly being TRBD2 (5 bases). V was pared by 1 base and J by 4 bases, with 11 bases between. The germline V gene has CDR1 SGHVS and CDR2 FNYEAQ. The length of the CDR3 is 15 residues. The CDR3 DNA is TGTGCCAGCAGCTTAGTTGCGGGCCTTTACAATGAGCAGTTCTTC. This sequence encodes CASSLVAGLYNEQFF.

J is TRBJ1-1 and V is TRBV18, with unresolved D. V lost 0 bases and J 1 base, leaving 6 bases between the germline ends. The CDR3 covers 14 residues. CDR1 and CDR2 from the germline V gene are KGHSH and LQKENI. CDR3 nucleotide sequence: TGTGCCAGCTCACCACCCCCGGGGAACACTGAAGCTTTCTTT. The encoded protein is CASSPPPGNTEAFF.

A word on this clone: Within the sample, other DNA sequences also encode this same CDR3. The chain employs TRBV18 and TRBJ2-3; D perhaps matches TRBD2 (5 bases). Germline V gene lookup returns CDR1 KGHSH and CDR2 LQKENI. V gave up 0 bases and J gave up 2 bases, with 9 bases separating them. This CDR3 comprises 15 residues. The DNA for the CDR3 is TGTGCCAGCTCACCACCCCTCGGGGACACAGATACGCAGTATTTT. Translated, it gives CASSPPLGDTDTQYF.

The V call is TRBV5-6, the J call TRBJ2-7, with 8 bases identical to TRBD2. This CDR3 spans 15 amino acids. With 4 bases clipped from V and 6 bases from J, the junction kept 12 bases outside the gene matches. Per the germline V gene, CDR1 is SGHDT and CDR2 is YYEEEE. The CDR3 DNA reads TGTGCCAGCAGCCCTCGAGTAGCGGGATGGTCCGAGCAGTACTTC. Encoded protein: CASSPRVAGWSEQYF.

This chain uses TRBV2 with TRBJ2-1; TRBD2 might be the D (6 bases). Trimming removed 2 bases from V and 7 bases from J, with 18 bases in between. The CDR3 extends over 16 amino acids. CDR1 is SNHLY, CDR2 FYNNEI, per germline. The CDR3 nucleotides read TGTGCCAGCAGTGAAACTAGGGGCGCGGGGTGGAATGAGCAGTTCTTC. Translating gives CASSETRGAGWNEQFF.

This chain connects TRBV28 to TRBJ2-1; 7 bases match TRBD2. The CDR3 runs to 14 residues. After removal of 6 bases from V and 2 bases from J, the junction contained 4 bases not matched to a gene. The germline V gene has CDR1 MDHEN and CDR2 SYDVKM. The CDR3 DNA reads as TGTGCCAGCAGCCTGCGGGGGACCTACAATGAGCAGTTCTTC. Protein: CASSLRGTYNEQFF.

The V and J genes are TRBV28 and TRBJ2-3, with D maybe TRBD1 (6 bases). Germline V gene sequence: CDR1 MDHEN, CDR2 SYDVKM. CDR3 size: 13 residues. The V end lost 3 bases, the J end lost 6 bases, and 10 bases lay between the germline ends. In nucleotides, the CDR3 is TGTGCCAGCAGTTTTCAGGGGAGTGATACGCAGTATTTT. Translation: CASSFQGSDTQYF. Looking up the rest from reference TRBV28 and TRBJ2-3 gives the full variable domain: DVKVTQSSRYLVKRTGEKVFLECVQDMDHENMFWYRQDPGLGLRLIYFSYDVKMKEKGDIPEGYSVSREKKERFSLILESASTNQTSMYLCASSFQGSDTQYFGPGTRLTVL.